The present T cell receptor (beta chain) was sequenced within a study of blood T cell repertoires in COVID-19. TCRdb's copy holds only in-frame clones and misses some; the assay was immunoSEQ multiplex PCR. Here the sample spans about 230,000 clones, roughly 80% being singletons. V was clipped by 5 bases and J by 4 bases, with 12 bases between them. Germline lookup yields CDR1 SGHVS and CDR2 FQNEAQ. The CDR3 spans 14 residues. The chain employs TRBV7-8 and TRBJ1-3; D perhaps matches TRBD1 (5 bases). Material for sequencing was peripheral blood. This clonotype was sampled from a woman in her 70s with active or convalescent COVID-19. CDR3 sequence: CASSPRGMGNTIYF. As DNA, the CDR3 is TGTGCCAGCAGCCCAAGGGGTATGGGAAACACCATATATTTT.